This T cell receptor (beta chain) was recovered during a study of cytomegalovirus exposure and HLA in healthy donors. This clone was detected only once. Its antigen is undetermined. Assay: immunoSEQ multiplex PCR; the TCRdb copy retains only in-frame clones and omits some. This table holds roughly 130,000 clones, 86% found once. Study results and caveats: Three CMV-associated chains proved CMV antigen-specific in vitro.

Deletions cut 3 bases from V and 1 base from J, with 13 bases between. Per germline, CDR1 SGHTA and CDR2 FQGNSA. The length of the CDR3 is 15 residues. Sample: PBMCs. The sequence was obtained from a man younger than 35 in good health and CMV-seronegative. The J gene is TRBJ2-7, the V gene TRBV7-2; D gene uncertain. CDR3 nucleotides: TGTGCCAGCAGCTTGAGTAACTACGGATCCTACGAGCAGTACTTC. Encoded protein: CASSLSNYGSYEQYF.